The table lists the clone carrying this T cell receptor beta chain with many counts. Antigen: not known. This sample is drawn from a study of T cells in Graves' hyperthyroidism and ophthalmopathy. Findings and caveats of the study: Most thyroid clonotypes expanded above 0.001 appeared in blood too.

Trimming removed 4 bases at V and 1 base at J, with 7 bases between. The CDR3 extends over 12 amino acids. Per germline, CDR1 GTSNPN and CDR2 SVGIG (reference sequence). Fresh peripheral blood, around 10 ml of it, supplied the PBMCs. The TCR beta CDR3 regions underwent amplification using RNA transcripts as the source. An initial round of RT-PCR targeting the TCR CDR3 relied on the HTBI primer set. One entry per CDR3 protein results from TCRdb running MiXCR on the multiplex PCR reads. The data contain approximately 600,000 distinct CDR3 sequences, over 12% of them singletons. This chain connects TRBV30 to TRBJ1-2; D is possibly TRBD1 (6 bases). The sample consisted of blood. This TCR came from a middle-aged woman with Graves' ophthalmopathy. The CDR3 sequence is CAWMDSNYGYTF. DNA for the CDR3: TGTGCCTGGATGGACAGTAACTATGGCTACACCTTC.